This is a list of T cell receptor beta chains from one sample in a study of CD8 T cells in ankylosing spondylitis. TCRdb reprocessed the 5' RACE reads via MiXCR and lists one record per CDR3 protein. The table records hundreds of thousands of distinct CDR3 sequences, 12% of them present only once. Sequencing input: blood, either unsorted or a sorted T cell fraction (not recorded which). The receptors come from a male donor with ankylosing spondylitis. The CDR3 runs from the conserved cysteine through the conserved F or W. Each record gives: J gene, clone size, V gene, CDR3 length, D gene, CDR3 DNA, CDR3 protein. A D gene is named only where the DNA matches it firmly. For some rows the clone size is stated as once, few or many, or as a class when expanded; others skip it.

j_gene: TRBJ2-7; abundance: few; v_gene: TRBV20-1; len: 13; d_gene: -; CDR3nt: TGCAGTGCTAGCAGTAGGCAGGGCCGGGAGCAGTACTTC; CDR3aa: CSASSRQGREQYF
j_gene: TRBJ1-1; abundance: -; v_gene: TRBV20-1; len: 12; d_gene: -; CDR3nt: TGCAGTGCTCAAGAAAGCGACACTGAAGCTTTCTTT; CDR3aa: CSAQESDTEAFF
j_gene: TRBJ2-1; abundance: many; v_gene: TRBV29-1; len: 13; d_gene: -; CDR3nt: TGCAGCGTCCGGGGGTCCACTGTCAATGAGCAGTTCTTC; CDR3aa: CSVRGSTVNEQFF
j_gene: TRBJ1-1; abundance: many; v_gene: TRBV20-1; len: 13; d_gene: TRBD1; CDR3nt: TGCAGTGCCCTCGAGGGGGCTGACACTGAAGCTTTCTTT; CDR3aa: CSALEGADTEAFF
j_gene: TRBJ2-7; abundance: few; v_gene: TRBV20-1; len: 14; d_gene: -; CDR3nt: TGCAGTGCTAGGGTCCTGGGGTTGGCCTACGAGCAGTACTTC; CDR3aa: CSARVLGLAYEQYF
j_gene: TRBJ1-5; abundance: many; v_gene: TRBV24-1; len: 15; d_gene: TRBD1; CDR3nt: TGTGCCACCAGTCCAGGGACAGGGGAAACTTCGCCCCAGCATTTT; CDR3aa: CATSPGTGETSPQHF
j_gene: TRBJ2-2; abundance: few; v_gene: TRBV5-1; len: 16; d_gene: TRBD2; CDR3nt: TGCGCCAGCAGCGGACTAGCGGGCAGCCGGACCGGGGAGCTGTTTTTT; CDR3aa: CASSGLAGSRTGELFF
j_gene: TRBJ1-1; abundance: few; v_gene: TRBV29-1; len: 17; d_gene: -; CDR3nt: TGCAGCGCGCAGCTCGGGGGGCGGAGGAGTTGGAACACTGAAGCTTTCTTT; CDR3aa: CSAQLGGRRSWNTEAFF
j_gene: TRBJ2-3; abundance: many; v_gene: TRBV18; len: 13; d_gene: -; CDR3nt: TGTGCCAGCTCACGTCCCGGAACGGATACGCAGTATTTT; CDR3aa: CASSRPGTDTQYF
j_gene: TRBJ2-1; abundance: -; v_gene: TRBV20-1; len: 13; d_gene: TRBD2; CDR3nt: TGCAGATGGGGAAGCGGGACCTACAATGAGCAGTTCTTC; CDR3aa: CRWGSGTYNEQFF
j_gene: TRBJ1-1; abundance: -; v_gene: TRBV5-1; len: 14; d_gene: -; CDR3nt: TGCGCCAGCAGCGCCGCCGGGACGCTACCAGAAGCTTTCTTT; CDR3aa: CASSAAGTLPEAFF
j_gene: TRBJ2-1; abundance: few; v_gene: TRBV9; len: 13; d_gene: -; CDR3nt: TGTGCCAGCAGCACCGAAACGGGGAATGAGCAGTTCTTC; CDR3aa: CASSTETGNEQFF
j_gene: TRBJ1-1; abundance: many; v_gene: TRBV5-5; len: 14; d_gene: TRBD1; CDR3nt: TGTGCCAGCAGCCTACAGGGGTTGGGCACTGAAGCTTTCTTT; CDR3aa: CASSLQGLGTEAFF
j_gene: TRBJ1-2; abundance: few; v_gene: TRBV7-2; len: 15; d_gene: -; CDR3nt: TGTGCCAGCAGCTCAAGAACCAGGGGAGACTATGGCTACACCTTC; CDR3aa: CASSSRTRGDYGYTF
j_gene: TRBJ1-1; abundance: many; v_gene: TRBV20-1; len: 13; d_gene: -; CDR3nt: TGCAGTGCTAGAGGTTGGATGAACACTGAAGCTTTCTTT; CDR3aa: CSARGWMNTEAFF
j_gene: TRBJ1-2; abundance: few; v_gene: TRBV20-1; len: 11; d_gene: -; CDR3nt: TGCAGTGTCAGACAGGTCGATGGCTACACCTTC; CDR3aa: CSVRQVDGYTF
j_gene: TRBJ1-5; abundance: few; v_gene: TRBV6-1; len: 14; d_gene: -; CDR3nt: TGTGCCAGCAGCCACAGGGAAAGGGGTCAGCCCCAGCATTTT; CDR3aa: CASSHRERGQPQHF
j_gene: TRBJ1-2; abundance: -; v_gene: TRBV7-6; len: 13; d_gene: -; CDR3nt: TGTCCCAGCAGCTCCGAAGGGGGGGCTGGCTACACCTTC; CDR3aa: CPSSSEGGAGYTF
j_gene: TRBJ2-3; abundance: -; v_gene: TRBV20-1; len: 13; d_gene: -; CDR3nt: TGCAGTGCTAGAGCGGGGTTCACAGATACGCAGTATTTT; CDR3aa: CSARAGFTDTQYF
j_gene: TRBJ1-5; abundance: few; v_gene: TRBV20-1; len: 13; d_gene: TRBD1; CDR3nt: TGCAGTGCCCACGACAGGGCGGGTCAGCCCCAGCATTTT; CDR3aa: CSAHDRAGQPQHF
j_gene: TRBJ2-1; abundance: -; v_gene: TRBV9; len: 15; d_gene: -; CDR3nt: TGTGCCAGCAGCGTAGGGGCAGGGGGGATAAATGAGCAGTTCTTC; CDR3aa: CASSVGAGGINEQFF
j_gene: TRBJ2-7; abundance: many; v_gene: TRBV5-1; len: 15; d_gene: -; CDR3nt: TGCGCCAGCAGCTTGGGCCTACCAACGACCTACGAGCAGTACTTC; CDR3aa: CASSLGLPTTYEQYF
j_gene: TRBJ1-1; abundance: -; v_gene: TRBV20-1; len: 12; d_gene: -; CDR3nt: TGCAGTGCTAGCAGGGGCCACACTGAAGCTTTCTTT; CDR3aa: CSASRGHTEAFF
j_gene: TRBJ2-5; abundance: few; v_gene: TRBV20-1; len: 14; d_gene: -; CDR3nt: TGCAGTGCCGCCGGGACTGGCTCTCCGGAGACCCAGTACTTC; CDR3aa: CSAAGTGSPETQYF
j_gene: TRBJ1-5; abundance: few; v_gene: TRBV15; len: 12; d_gene: -; CDR3nt: TGTGCCACCAGCAGCCTGGATCAGCCCCAGCATTTT; CDR3aa: CATSSLDQPQHF
j_gene: TRBJ1-5; abundance: -; v_gene: TRBV18; len: 19; d_gene: TRBD1; CDR3nt: TGTGCCAGCTCACCACCGGGGACAGGGGGCCTATATAGCAATCAGCCCCAGCATTTT; CDR3aa: CASSPPGTGGLYSNQPQHF
j_gene: TRBJ1-4; abundance: few; v_gene: TRBV30; len: 14; d_gene: -; CDR3nt: TGTGCCTGGAGTGTCGGACGGGGGAGAGAAAAACTGTTTTTT; CDR3aa: CAWSVGRGREKLFF
j_gene: TRBJ1-5; abundance: many; v_gene: TRBV12-3/TRBV12-4; len: 15; d_gene: TRBD1; CDR3nt: TGTGCCAGCACTCACAAAGACAGGGGAAATCAGCCCCAGCATTTT; CDR3aa: CASTHKDRGNQPQHF
j_gene: TRBJ1-1; abundance: many; v_gene: TRBV29-1; len: 11; d_gene: -; CDR3nt: TGCAGCGTTTACTCGGGGACTGAAGCTTTCTTT; CDR3aa: CSVYSGTEAFF
j_gene: TRBJ2-3; abundance: few; v_gene: TRBV20-1; len: 15; d_gene: -; CDR3nt: TGCAGTGCTAGAGACCACACTGGACATCCAGATACGCAGTATTTT; CDR3aa: CSARDHTGHPDTQYF
j_gene: TRBJ1-1; abundance: few; v_gene: TRBV4-3; len: 16; d_gene: -; CDR3nt: TGCGCCAGCAGCCAAGATCTAGTACAGGTCAACACTGAAGCTTTCTTT; CDR3aa: CASSQDLVQVNTEAFF
j_gene: TRBJ1-1; abundance: many; v_gene: TRBV5-1; len: 11; d_gene: -; CDR3nt: TGCGCCAGCAGCTTCGGTCCGCAGGCTTTCTTT; CDR3aa: CASSFGPQAFF
j_gene: TRBJ1-1; abundance: many; v_gene: TRBV6-6; len: 13; d_gene: -; CDR3nt: TGTGCCAGCACCTTGCGGGGTCCCACTGAAGCTTTCTTT; CDR3aa: CASTLRGPTEAFF
j_gene: TRBJ1-3; abundance: -; v_gene: TRBV4-3; len: 15; d_gene: -; CDR3nt: TGCGCCAGCAGCCAAGGTTGGGCACTTGGAAACACCATATATTTT; CDR3aa: CASSQGWALGNTIYF
j_gene: TRBJ1-2; abundance: few; v_gene: TRBV18; len: 14; d_gene: -; CDR3nt: TGTGCCAGCTCACCACAGAACGGAGACTATGGCTACACCTTC; CDR3aa: CASSPQNGDYGYTF
j_gene: TRBJ1-6; abundance: few; v_gene: TRBV25-1; len: 12; d_gene: -; CDR3nt: TGTGCCAGCAGTGAGGGGGGTTCACCCCTCCACTTT; CDR3aa: CASSEGGSPLHF
j_gene: TRBJ2-7; abundance: -; v_gene: TRBV7-9; len: 15; d_gene: TRBD2; CDR3nt: TGTGCCAGCAGCTTGATGTCTAGCGGGACCTACGAGCAGTACTTC; CDR3aa: CASSLMSSGTYEQYF
j_gene: TRBJ2-7; abundance: few; v_gene: TRBV20-1; len: 16; d_gene: TRBD1; CDR3nt: TGCAGTGCTAGAGGGGTCCCCGGGACAGGGAACTACGAGCAGTACTTC; CDR3aa: CSARGVPGTGNYEQYF
j_gene: TRBJ2-5; abundance: -; v_gene: TRBV7-2; len: 12; d_gene: -; CDR3nt: TGTGCCAGCAGCCGTTACGTAGAGACCCAGTACTTC; CDR3aa: CASSRYVETQYF
j_gene: TRBJ1-2; abundance: few; v_gene: TRBV20-1; len: 11; d_gene: -; CDR3nt: TGCAGTGCTAGAGATTTCAGTCGGGGCGCCTTC; CDR3aa: CSARDFSRGAF
j_gene: TRBJ2-5; abundance: -; v_gene: TRBV7-2; len: 16; d_gene: TRBD2; CDR3nt: TGTGCCAGCAGCTTAGCGCTTCTAGCGGGAGCCGAGACCCAGTACTTC; CDR3aa: CASSLALLAGAETQYF
j_gene: TRBJ2-7; abundance: many; v_gene: TRBV20-1; len: 12; d_gene: -; CDR3nt: TGCAGTGCTCTCCGGGAAGGCTACGAGCAGTACTTC; CDR3aa: CSALREGYEQYF
j_gene: TRBJ2-5; abundance: -; v_gene: TRBV9; len: 13; d_gene: TRBD1; CDR3nt: TGTGCCAGCAGCGCAAGACAGGGCGAGACCCAGTACTTC; CDR3aa: CASSARQGETQYF
j_gene: TRBJ2-7; abundance: many; v_gene: TRBV7-6; len: 15; d_gene: TRBD1; CDR3nt: TGTGCCAGCAGCTTAGCTGGTTGGACAGGCTACGAGCAGTACTTC; CDR3aa: CASSLAGWTGYEQYF
j_gene: TRBJ1-1; abundance: many; v_gene: TRBV20-1; len: 12; d_gene: -; CDR3nt: TGCAGTGCCACAGGGCGATACACTGAAGCTTTCTTT; CDR3aa: CSATGRYTEAFF
j_gene: TRBJ2-3; abundance: -; v_gene: TRBV27; len: 13; d_gene: -; CDR3nt: TGTGCCAGCAGTCTCATTTGGGCCGATACGCAGTATTTT; CDR3aa: CASSLIWADTQYF
j_gene: TRBJ2-5; abundance: -; v_gene: TRBV7-2; len: 13; d_gene: TRBD1; CDR3nt: TGTGCCAGCAGCGTAAATATACAGGGGCGACGGTACTTC; CDR3aa: CASSVNIQGRRYF
j_gene: TRBJ2-7; abundance: -; v_gene: TRBV15; len: 13; d_gene: -; CDR3nt: TGTGCCACCAGCAGAGAAAATGGGCAGGCTCAGTACTTC; CDR3aa: CATSRENGQAQYF
j_gene: TRBJ2-3; abundance: few; v_gene: TRBV6-2/TRBV6-3; len: 11; d_gene: -; CDR3nt: TGTGCCAGCACCTTCGGGGATACGCAGTATTTT; CDR3aa: CASTFGDTQYF
j_gene: TRBJ2-1; abundance: -; v_gene: TRBV4-2; len: 17; d_gene: TRBD2; CDR3nt: TGTGCCAGCAGCCAAGGTCTAGCGGGCCTGGCCTACAATGAGCAGTTCTTC; CDR3aa: CASSQGLAGLAYNEQFF
j_gene: TRBJ2-7; abundance: -; v_gene: TRBV11-2; len: 15; d_gene: -; CDR3nt: TGTGCCAGCAGCTTAGCGTGGCAGGGTTCCTACGAGCAGTACTTC; CDR3aa: CASSLAWQGSYEQYF
j_gene: TRBJ1-2; abundance: -; v_gene: TRBV4-3; len: 18; d_gene: TRBD1; CDR3nt: TGCGCCAGCAGCCAAGACTCAGCGGGACAGGGGTGGAACTATGGCTACACCTTC; CDR3aa: CASSQDSAGQGWNYGYTF
j_gene: TRBJ2-7; abundance: few; v_gene: TRBV5-1; len: 15; d_gene: TRBD2; CDR3nt: TGCGCCAGCAGCCGGGGGACTAGCGATTTGGAAGAGCAGTACTTC; CDR3aa: CASSRGTSDLEEQYF
j_gene: TRBJ1-1; abundance: many; v_gene: TRBV29-1; len: 13; d_gene: -; CDR3nt: TGCAGCGTTGAACGTCCCCTGAACACTGAAGCTTTCTTT; CDR3aa: CSVERPLNTEAFF
j_gene: TRBJ2-2; abundance: -; v_gene: TRBV5-5; len: 15; d_gene: -; CDR3nt: TGTGCCAGCAGCTTCGGGATTTCGAACACCGGGGAGCTGTTTTTT; CDR3aa: CASSFGISNTGELFF
j_gene: TRBJ2-7; abundance: -; v_gene: TRBV11-3; len: 14; d_gene: -; CDR3nt: TGTGCCAGCAGCTTAAGTCGGGAGTCCTACGAGCAGTACTTC; CDR3aa: CASSLSRESYEQYF
j_gene: TRBJ2-1; abundance: -; v_gene: TRBV18; len: 17; d_gene: TRBD2; CDR3nt: TGTGCCAGCTCACCACCCAGCACTAGCGGGGGGGGAAAAGAGCAGTTCTTC; CDR3aa: CASSPPSTSGGGKEQFF
j_gene: TRBJ1-1; abundance: -; v_gene: TRBV28; len: 13; d_gene: -; CDR3nt: TGTGCCAGCAACCCAATAGTTTCAACTGAAGCTTTCTTT; CDR3aa: CASNPIVSTEAFF
j_gene: TRBJ2-3; abundance: few; v_gene: TRBV20-1; len: 14; d_gene: TRBD2; CDR3nt: TGCAGTGCTAGTCCTAGCGGAGGCACAGATACGCAGTATTTT; CDR3aa: CSASPSGGTDTQYF
j_gene: TRBJ2-2; abundance: few; v_gene: TRBV4-3; len: 16; d_gene: -; CDR3nt: TGCGCCAGCAGCCAACTTACCGGGACCCTGACCGGGGAGCTGTTTTTT; CDR3aa: CASSQLTGTLTGELFF